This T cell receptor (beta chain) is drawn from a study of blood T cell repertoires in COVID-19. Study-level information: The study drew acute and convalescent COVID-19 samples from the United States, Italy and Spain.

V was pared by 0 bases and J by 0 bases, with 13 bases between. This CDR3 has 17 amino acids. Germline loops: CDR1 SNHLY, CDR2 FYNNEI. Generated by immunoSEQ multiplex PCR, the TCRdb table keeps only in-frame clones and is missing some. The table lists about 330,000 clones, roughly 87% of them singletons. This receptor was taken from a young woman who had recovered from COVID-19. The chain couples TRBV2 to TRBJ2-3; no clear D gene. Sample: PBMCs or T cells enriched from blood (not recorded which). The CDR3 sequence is CASSEARSRPSTDTQYF. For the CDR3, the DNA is TGTGCCAGCAGTGAAGCGAGGTCTAGACCTAGCACAGATACGCAGTATTTT.